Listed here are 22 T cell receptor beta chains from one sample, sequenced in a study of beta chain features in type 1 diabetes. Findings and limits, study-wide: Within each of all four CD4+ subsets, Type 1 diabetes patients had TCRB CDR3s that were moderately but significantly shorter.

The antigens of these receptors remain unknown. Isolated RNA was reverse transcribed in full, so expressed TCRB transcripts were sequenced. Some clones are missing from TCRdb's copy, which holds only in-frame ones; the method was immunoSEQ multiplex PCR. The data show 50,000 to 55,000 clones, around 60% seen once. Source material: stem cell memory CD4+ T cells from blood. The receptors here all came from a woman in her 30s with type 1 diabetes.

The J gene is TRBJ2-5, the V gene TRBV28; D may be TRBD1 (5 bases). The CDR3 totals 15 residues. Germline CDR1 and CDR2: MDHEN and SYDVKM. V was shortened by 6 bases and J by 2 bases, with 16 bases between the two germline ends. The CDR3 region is CASSSPAGSQETQYF. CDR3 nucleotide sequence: TGTGCCAGCAGCTCTCCGGCAGGGTCGCAAGAGACCCAGTACTTC.

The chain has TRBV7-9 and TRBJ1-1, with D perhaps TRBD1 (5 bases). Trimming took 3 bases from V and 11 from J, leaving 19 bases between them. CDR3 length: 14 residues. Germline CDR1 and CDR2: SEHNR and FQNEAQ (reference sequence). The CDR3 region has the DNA TGTGCCAGCAGCTTTACTGGTCATCAGGGAGGCGCTTTCTTT. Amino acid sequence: CASSFTGHQGGAFF.

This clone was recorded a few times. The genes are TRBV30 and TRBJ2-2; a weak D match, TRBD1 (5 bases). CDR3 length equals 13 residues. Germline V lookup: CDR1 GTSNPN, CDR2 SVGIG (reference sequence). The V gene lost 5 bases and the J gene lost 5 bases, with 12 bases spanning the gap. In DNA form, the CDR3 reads TGTGCCTGGGACGCAGCAGGGACCGGGGAGCTGTTTTTT. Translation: CAWDAAGTGELFF.

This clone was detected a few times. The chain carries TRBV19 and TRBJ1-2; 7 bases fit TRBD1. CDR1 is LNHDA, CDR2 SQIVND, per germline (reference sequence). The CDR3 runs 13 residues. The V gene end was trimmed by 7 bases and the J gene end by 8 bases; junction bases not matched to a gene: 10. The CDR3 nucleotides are TGTGCCAGTAATTCCGGACAGGATGAGGGCTACACCTTC. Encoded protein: CASNSGQDEGYTF.

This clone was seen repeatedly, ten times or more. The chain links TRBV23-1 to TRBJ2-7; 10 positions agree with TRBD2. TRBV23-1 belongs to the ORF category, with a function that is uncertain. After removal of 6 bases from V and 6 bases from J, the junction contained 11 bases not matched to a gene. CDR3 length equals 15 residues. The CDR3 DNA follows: TGCGCCAGCAGCCCTTCCAGCGGGAGGGCCGCCGAGCAGTACTTC. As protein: CASSPSSGRAAEQYF.

CDR3 in DNA: TGTGCCAGCAGCATAGGACAGGCTAGAGGCTACACCTTC. This encodes CASSIGQARGYTF. The chain recombines TRBV7-2 with TRBJ1-2; TRBD1 agrees at 7 bases. CDR1 and CDR2 (germline): SGHTA, FQGNSA. The CDR3 has 13 amino acids. The junction had 8 bases not matched to a gene; V was cut back by 5 bases and J by 8 bases.

The CDR3 loop is CASSSSGGEQYF. CDR3 sequence (DNA): TGTGCCAGCAGCTCCTCGGGAGGCGAGCAGTACTTC. The rearrangement uses TRBV7-3 and TRBJ2-7; 7 bases map to TRBD2. With V trimmed by 4 bases and J by 6 bases, 3 bases remained unmatched. Germline CDR1 and CDR2: SGHTA and FQGTGA. This CDR3 region has 12 residues.

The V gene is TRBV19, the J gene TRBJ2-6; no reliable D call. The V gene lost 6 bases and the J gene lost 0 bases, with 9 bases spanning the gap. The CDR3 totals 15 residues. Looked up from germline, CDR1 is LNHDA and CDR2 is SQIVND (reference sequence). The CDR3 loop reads CASRAKSSGANVLTF. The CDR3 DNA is TGTGCCAGTAGAGCAAAAAGCTCTGGGGCCAACGTCCTGACTTTC.

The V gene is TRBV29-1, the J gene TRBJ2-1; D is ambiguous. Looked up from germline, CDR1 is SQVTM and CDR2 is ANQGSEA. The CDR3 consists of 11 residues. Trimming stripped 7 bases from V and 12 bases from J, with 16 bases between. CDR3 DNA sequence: TGCAGCGCTCGGAGTCGAATCGCGCAGTTCTTC. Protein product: CSARSRIAQFF.

The CDR3 nucleotides read TGTGCCAGCAGTAGACAGGCACACATTCAGTACTTC. Protein: CASSRQAHIQYF. The gene calls are TRBV6-1 and TRBJ2-4; D possibly corresponds to TRBD1 (6 bases). The CDR3 length is 12 residues. Trimming took 5 bases from V and 8 from J, leaving 10 bases between them. The germline V gene encodes CDR1 MNHNS and CDR2 SASEGT.

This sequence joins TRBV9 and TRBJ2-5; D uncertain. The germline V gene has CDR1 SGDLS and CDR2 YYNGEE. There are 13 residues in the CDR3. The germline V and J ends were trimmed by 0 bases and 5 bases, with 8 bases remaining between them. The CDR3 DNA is TGTGCCAGCAGCGTAGCCCCCCAGGAGACCCAGTACTTC. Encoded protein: CASSVAPQETQYF. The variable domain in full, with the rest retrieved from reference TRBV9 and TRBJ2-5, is DSGVTQTPKHLITATGQRVTLRCSPRSGDLSVYWYQQSLDQGLQFLIQYYNGEERAKGNILERFSAQQFPDLHSELNLSSLELGDSALYFCASSVAPQETQYFGPGTRLLVL.

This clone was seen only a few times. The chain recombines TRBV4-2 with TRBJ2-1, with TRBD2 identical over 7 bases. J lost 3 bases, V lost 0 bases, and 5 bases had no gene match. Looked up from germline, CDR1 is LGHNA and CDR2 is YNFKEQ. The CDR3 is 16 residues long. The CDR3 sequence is CASSQDRPSGYNEQFF. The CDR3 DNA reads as TGTGCCAGCAGCCAAGATCGGCCTAGCGGCTACAATGAGCAGTTCTTC.

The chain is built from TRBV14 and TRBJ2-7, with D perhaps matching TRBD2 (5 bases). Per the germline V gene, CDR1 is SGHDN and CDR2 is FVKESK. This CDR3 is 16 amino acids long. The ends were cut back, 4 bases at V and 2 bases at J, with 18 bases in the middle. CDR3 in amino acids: CASSPLGRAHTYEQYF. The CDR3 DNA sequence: TGTGCCAGCAGCCCACTCGGGCGGGCACACACCTACGAGCAGTACTTC.

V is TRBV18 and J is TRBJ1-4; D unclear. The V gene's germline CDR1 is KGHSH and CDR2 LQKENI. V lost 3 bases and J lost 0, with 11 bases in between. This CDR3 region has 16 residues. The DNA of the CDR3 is TGTGCCAGCTCACCCCAAGACGGAGCAACTAATGAAAAACTGTTTTTT. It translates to CASSPQDGATNEKLFF.

CDR3 sequence reads: CSGKDRFGYEQYF. In DNA, the CDR3 is TGCAGCGGTAAGGACAGGTTTGGATACGAGCAGTACTTC. The rearrangement uses TRBV29-1 and TRBJ2-7, with 7 positions matching TRBD1. Germline loops: CDR1 SQVTM, CDR2 ANQGSEA. The CDR3 consists of 13 residues. Trimming cost V 7 bases and J 4 bases; bases outside gene matches: 10.

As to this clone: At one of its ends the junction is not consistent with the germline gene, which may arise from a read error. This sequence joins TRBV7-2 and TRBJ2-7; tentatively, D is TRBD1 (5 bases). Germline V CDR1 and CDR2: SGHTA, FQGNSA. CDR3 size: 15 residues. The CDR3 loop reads CASSLAAQGSHEQYF. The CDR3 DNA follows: TGTGCCAGCAGCTTAGCGGCGCAGGGCTCCCACGAGCAGTACTTC.

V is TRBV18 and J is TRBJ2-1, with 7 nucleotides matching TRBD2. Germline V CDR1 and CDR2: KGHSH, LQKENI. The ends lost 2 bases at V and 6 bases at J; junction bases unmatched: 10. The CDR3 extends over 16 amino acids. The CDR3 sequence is CASSPKASGAVNEQFF. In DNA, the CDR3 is TGTGCCAGCTCACCAAAAGCTAGCGGCGCGGTCAATGAGCAGTTCTTC.

Here the CDR3 DNA reads TGCGCCAGCAGCCTCTTGCCCAAAGACACATCCACAGATACGCAGTATTTT. Its translation: CASSLLPKDTSTDTQYF. V gene TRBV5-1 combines with J gene TRBJ2-3, with D uncertain. The germline V gene has CDR1 SGHRS and CDR2 YFSETQ. CDR3 length equals 17 residues. The V gene lost 4 bases and the J gene lost 2 bases, with 20 bases spanning the gap.

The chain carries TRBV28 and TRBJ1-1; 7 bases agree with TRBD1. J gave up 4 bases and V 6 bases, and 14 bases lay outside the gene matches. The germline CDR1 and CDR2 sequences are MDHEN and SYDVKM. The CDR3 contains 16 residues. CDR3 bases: TGTGCCAGCAGCACCATCGCACAGGGGTTTCGCACTGAAGCTTTCTTT. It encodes CASSTIAQGFRTEAFF.

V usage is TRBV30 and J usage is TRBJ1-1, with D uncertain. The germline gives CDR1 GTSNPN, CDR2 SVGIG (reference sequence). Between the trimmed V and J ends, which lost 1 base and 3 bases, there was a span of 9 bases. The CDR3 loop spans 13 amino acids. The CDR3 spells CAWSALPDTEAFF. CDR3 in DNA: TGTGCCTGGAGTGCCCTACCCGACACTGAAGCTTTCTTT.

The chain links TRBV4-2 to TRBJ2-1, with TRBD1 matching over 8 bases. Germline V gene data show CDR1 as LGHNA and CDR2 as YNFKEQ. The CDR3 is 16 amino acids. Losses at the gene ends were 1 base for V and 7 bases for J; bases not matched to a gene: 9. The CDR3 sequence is CASSQAAGTGLNEQFF. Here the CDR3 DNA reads TGTGCCAGCAGCCAAGCGGCCGGGACAGGCCTAAATGAGCAGTTCTTC.

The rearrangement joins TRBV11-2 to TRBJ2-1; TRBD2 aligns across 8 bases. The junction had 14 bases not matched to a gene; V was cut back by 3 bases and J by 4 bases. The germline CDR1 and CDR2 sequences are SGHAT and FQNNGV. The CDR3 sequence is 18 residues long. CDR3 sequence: CASSFRAGGPLSYNEQFF. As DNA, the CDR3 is TGTGCCAGCAGCTTCAGGGCGGGAGGTCCCCTGTCATACAATGAGCAGTTCTTC.